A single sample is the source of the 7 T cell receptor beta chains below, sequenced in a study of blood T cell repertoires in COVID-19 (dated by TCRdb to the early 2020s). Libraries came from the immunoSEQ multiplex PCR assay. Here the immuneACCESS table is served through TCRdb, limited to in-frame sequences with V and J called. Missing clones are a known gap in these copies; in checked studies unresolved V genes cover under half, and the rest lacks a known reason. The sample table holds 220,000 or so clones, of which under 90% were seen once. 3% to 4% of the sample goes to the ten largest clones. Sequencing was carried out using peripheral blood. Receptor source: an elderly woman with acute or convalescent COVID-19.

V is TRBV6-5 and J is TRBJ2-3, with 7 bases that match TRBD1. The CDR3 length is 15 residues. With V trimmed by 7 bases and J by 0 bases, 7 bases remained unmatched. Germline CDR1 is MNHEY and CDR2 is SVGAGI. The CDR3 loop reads CASNQRGPSTDTQYF. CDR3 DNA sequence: TGTGCCAGCAACCAGAGGGGGCCTAGCACAGATACGCAGTATTTT.

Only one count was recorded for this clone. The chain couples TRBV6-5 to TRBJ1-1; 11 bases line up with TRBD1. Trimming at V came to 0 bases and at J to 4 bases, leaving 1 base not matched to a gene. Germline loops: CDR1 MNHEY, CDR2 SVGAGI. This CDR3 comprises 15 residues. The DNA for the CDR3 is TGTGCCAGCAGTTACTCTGGACAGGGGGCCACTGAAGCTTTCTTT. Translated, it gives CASSYSGQGATEAFF.

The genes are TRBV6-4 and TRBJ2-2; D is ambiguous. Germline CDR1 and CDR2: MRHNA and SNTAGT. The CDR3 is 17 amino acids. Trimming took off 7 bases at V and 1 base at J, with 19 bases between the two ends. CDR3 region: CASIESGPTLNTGELFF. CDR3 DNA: TGTGCCAGCATTGAGTCAGGTCCCACTTTGAACACCGGGGAGCTGTTTTTT.

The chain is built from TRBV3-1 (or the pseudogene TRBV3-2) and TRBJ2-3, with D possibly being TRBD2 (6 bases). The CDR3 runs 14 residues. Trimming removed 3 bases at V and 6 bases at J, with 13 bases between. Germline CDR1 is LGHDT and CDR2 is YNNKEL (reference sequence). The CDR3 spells CASSQGGVRDTQYF. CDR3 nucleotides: TGTGCCAGCAGCCAGGGCGGGGTTAGGGATACGCAGTATTTT.

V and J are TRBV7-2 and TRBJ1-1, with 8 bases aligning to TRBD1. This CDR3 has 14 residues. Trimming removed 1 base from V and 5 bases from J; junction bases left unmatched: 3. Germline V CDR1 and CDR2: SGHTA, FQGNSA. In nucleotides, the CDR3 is TGTGCCAGCAGCTTAGGCCGACAGGGGACTGAAGCTTTCTTT. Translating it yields CASSLGRQGTEAFF.

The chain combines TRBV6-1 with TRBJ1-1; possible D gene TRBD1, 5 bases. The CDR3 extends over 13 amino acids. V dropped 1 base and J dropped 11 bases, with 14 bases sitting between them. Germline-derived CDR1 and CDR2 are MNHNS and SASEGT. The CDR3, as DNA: TGTGCCAGCAGTGAAGGGCACCAGGGTATGGCTTTCTTT. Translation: CASSEGHQGMAFF.

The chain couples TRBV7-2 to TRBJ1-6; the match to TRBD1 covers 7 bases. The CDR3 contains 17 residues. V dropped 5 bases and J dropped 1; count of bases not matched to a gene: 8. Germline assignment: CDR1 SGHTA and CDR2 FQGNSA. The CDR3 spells CASSPLSGGSYNSPLHF. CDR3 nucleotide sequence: TGTGCCAGCAGCCCCCTGTCAGGGGGGTCCTATAATTCACCCCTCCACTTT.